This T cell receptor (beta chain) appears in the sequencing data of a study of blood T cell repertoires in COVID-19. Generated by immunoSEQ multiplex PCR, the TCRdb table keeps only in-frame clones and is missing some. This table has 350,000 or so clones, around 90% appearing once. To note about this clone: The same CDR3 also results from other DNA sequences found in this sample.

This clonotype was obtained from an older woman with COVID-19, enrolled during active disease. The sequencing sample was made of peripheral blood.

CDR3 sequence (DNA): TGTGCCAGCAGCCAAGGAACAGGGGTTCTTGGCTACACCTTC. This translates into CASSQGTGVLGYTF. The chain carries TRBV3-1 (or the pseudogene TRBV3-2) and TRBJ1-2, with TRBD1 matching over 7 bases. Germline trimming cut 1 base from V and 7 bases from J; bases unmatched to any gene: 6. The CDR3 is 14 residues long. Per germline, CDR1 LGHDT and CDR2 YNNKEL (reference sequence).